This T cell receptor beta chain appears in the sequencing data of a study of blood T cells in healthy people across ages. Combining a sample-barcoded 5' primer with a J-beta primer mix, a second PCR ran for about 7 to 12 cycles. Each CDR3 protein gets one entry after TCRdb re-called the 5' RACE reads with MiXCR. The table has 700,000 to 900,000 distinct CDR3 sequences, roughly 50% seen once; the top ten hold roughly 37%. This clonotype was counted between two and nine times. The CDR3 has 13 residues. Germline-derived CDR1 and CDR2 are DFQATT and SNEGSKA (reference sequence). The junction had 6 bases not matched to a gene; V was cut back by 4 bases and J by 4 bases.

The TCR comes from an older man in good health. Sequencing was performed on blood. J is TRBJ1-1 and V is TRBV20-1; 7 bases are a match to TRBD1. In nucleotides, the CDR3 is TGCAGTGCTACGGGACAGCTTTTCACTGAAGCTTTCTTT. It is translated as CSATGQLFTEAFF.